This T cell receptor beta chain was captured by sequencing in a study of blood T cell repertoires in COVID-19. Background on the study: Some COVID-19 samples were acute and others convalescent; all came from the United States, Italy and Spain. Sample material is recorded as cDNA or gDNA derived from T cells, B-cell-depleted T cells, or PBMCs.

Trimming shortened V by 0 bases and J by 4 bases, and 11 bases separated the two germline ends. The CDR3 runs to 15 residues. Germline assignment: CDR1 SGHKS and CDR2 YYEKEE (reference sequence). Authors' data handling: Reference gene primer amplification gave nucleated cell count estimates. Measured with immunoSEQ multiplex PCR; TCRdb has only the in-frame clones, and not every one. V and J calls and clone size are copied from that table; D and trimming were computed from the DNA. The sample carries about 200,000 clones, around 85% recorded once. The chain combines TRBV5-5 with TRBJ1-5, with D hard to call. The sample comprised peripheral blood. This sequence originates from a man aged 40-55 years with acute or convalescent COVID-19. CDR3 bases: TGTGCCAGCAGCTTGGTTCTTGCACTAAATCAGCCCCAGCATTTT. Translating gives CASSLVLALNQPQHF.